This is a list of T cell receptor beta chains from one sample in a study of Ad26.COV2.S vaccination and SARS-CoV-2 variants. Some clones are missing from TCRdb's copy, which holds only in-frame ones; the method was immunoSEQ multiplex PCR. The sample holds 300,000 to 400,000 clones; 75% to 90% are singletons and the top ten take roughly a tenth. Sequencing used peripheral blood, obtained in a trial of Ad26.COV2.S vaccine versus placebo. Receptor source: a person aged 18-60 years who received the Ad26.COV2.S COVID-19 vaccine or a placebo. The CDR3 runs from the conserved cysteine through the conserved F or W. The D gene is left open where the match is weak. Clone sizes are given selectively: once, few, many, or a class where the clone is expanded.

D: NA
size: NA
J: TRBJ2-5
V: TRBV7-9
DNA: TGTGCCAGCACGCTCCGCCCGGGGATGATTGAGACCCAGTACTTC
CDR3: CASTLRPGMIETQYF

D: NA
size: NA
J: TRBJ2-7
V: TRBV4-1
DNA: TGCGCCAGCAGCCAAGAATTGGACAGTACGTCCTACGAGCAGTACTTC
CDR3: CASSQELDSTSYEQYF

D: TRBD1
size: NA
J: TRBJ2-2
V: TRBV10-3
DNA: TGTGCCATCAGTGTCTCGGGACAGGGCCCCGGGGAGCTGTTTTTT
CDR3: CAISVSGQGPGELFF

D: NA
size: few
J: TRBJ1-5
V: TRBV6-5
DNA: TGTGCCAGCAGTCGCGGGCCACATCAGCCCCAGCATTTT
CDR3: CASSRGPHQPQHF

D: NA
size: NA
J: TRBJ2-3
V: TRBV6-2/TRBV6-3
DNA: TGTGCCAGCAGTTACGGGCCCCACGTTGGGTATTTT
CDR3: CASSYGPHVGYF

D: NA
size: NA
J: TRBJ2-3
V: TRBV18
DNA: TGTGCCAGCTCACCATCCCTCGCAGGGTTTGGTGATACGCAGTATTTT
CDR3: CASSPSLAGFGDTQYF

D: NA
size: NA
J: TRBJ1-2
V: TRBV7-8
DNA: TGTGCCAGCAGCCTCATGGGGGCTGGCTACACCTTC
CDR3: CASSLMGAGYTF

D: TRBD2
size: NA
J: TRBJ2-5
V: TRBV7-2
DNA: TGTGCCAGCAGCTTGGGACTAGCCTTCAAGGCCAAGACCCAGTACTTC
CDR3: CASSLGLAFKAKTQYF

D: TRBD2
size: NA
J: TRBJ2-7
V: TRBV6-5
DNA: TGTGCCAGCCGAGCGGGAGTTGGTGAGCAGTACTTC
CDR3: CASRAGVGEQYF

D: NA
size: NA
J: TRBJ1-1
V: TRBV30
DNA: TGTGCCTGGAGTGTGGGCCCCCCGAAAGCTTTCTTT
CDR3: CAWSVGPPKAFF

D: NA
size: NA
J: TRBJ2-5
V: TRBV6-5
DNA: TGTGCCAGCAGCTCTCGGTCTTCTAGGGGGACCCAGTACTTC
CDR3: CASSSRSSRGTQYF

D: NA
size: NA
J: TRBJ1-2
V: TRBV7-2
DNA: TGTGCCAGCAGCCCCAGACAGCCCCTCTATGGCTACACCTTC
CDR3: CASSPRQPLYGYTF

D: NA
size: NA
J: TRBJ2-3
V: TRBV5-1
DNA: TGCGCCAGCAGCTTGAGCCGCGTGGCGGATACGCAGTATTTT
CDR3: CASSLSRVADTQYF

D: NA
size: NA
J: TRBJ1-1
V: TRBV6-5
DNA: TGTGCCAGCAGTTCGAACACTGAAGCTTTCTTT
CDR3: CASSSNTEAFF

D: TRBD1
size: NA
J: TRBJ1-4
V: TRBV4-2
DNA: TGTGCCAGCAGCCAGGACGGACAGGGGGCTGTTGAAAAACTGTTTTTT
CDR3: CASSQDGQGAVEKLFF

D: TRBD1
size: once
J: TRBJ2-7
V: TRBV27
DNA: TGTGCCAGCAGTCCGACCCCTACAGGGGGCGGCTACGAGCAGTACTTC
CDR3: CASSPTPTGGGYEQYF

D: NA
size: NA
J: TRBJ2-7
V: TRBV21-1
DNA: TGTGCCAGCAGCAAACATAACGGGACAGGAGCCTACGAGCAGTACTTC
CDR3: CASSKHNGTGAYEQYF

D: NA
size: NA
J: TRBJ2-7
V: TRBV7-3
DNA: TGTGCCAGCAGCCAAAACCCGGACGGCAACGAGCAGTACTTC
CDR3: CASSQNPDGNEQYF

D: NA
size: NA
J: TRBJ2-2
V: TRBV19
DNA: TGTGCCAGTAGTATAGATTCAGGGAGTGCGAACACCGGGGAGCTGTTTTTT
CDR3: CASSIDSGSANTGELFF

D: NA
size: NA
J: TRBJ2-2
V: TRBV10-2
DNA: TGCGCCAGTAAGACGGGGAGCAACACCGGGGAGCTGTTTTTT
CDR3: CASKTGSNTGELFF

D: NA
size: once
J: TRBJ1-6
V: TRBV7-8
DNA: TGTGCCAGCAGCGATAAAAGAGTAGTTGGATATTCACCCCTCCACTTT
CDR3: CASSDKRVVGYSPLHF

D: TRBD2
size: once
J: TRBJ2-1
V: TRBV28
DNA: TGTGCCAGCACCCGTGACGGGGGGTCTTACAATGAGCAGTTCTTC
CDR3: CASTRDGGSYNEQFF

D: TRBD2
size: NA
J: TRBJ2-7
V: TRBV4-3
DNA: TGCGCCAGCAGCCTTCGGACTAGCTCTAAAGGGGAGCAGTACTTC
CDR3: CASSLRTSSKGEQYF

D: NA
size: NA
J: TRBJ2-5
V: TRBV7-2
DNA: TGTGCCAGTTCTATCCCCTCAGAGACCCAGTACTTC
CDR3: CASSIPSETQYF

D: NA
size: once
J: TRBJ2-5
V: TRBV5-1
DNA: TGCGCCAGCAGGGATAGAGTCCGGGAGACCCAGTACTTC
CDR3: CASRDRVRETQYF

D: NA
size: NA
J: TRBJ2-5
V: TRBV2
DNA: TGTGCCAGCACCACGGACCGGCGGGAGACCCAGTACTTC
CDR3: CASTTDRRETQYF